Below, 29 T cell receptor beta chains from the same sample are listed, as sequenced in a study of CD8 T cells in Susac syndrome. With random hexamers, reverse transcription was performed on about 0.5 to 1 ug of RNA. Each CDR3 protein gets one entry after TCRdb re-called the immunoSEQ multiplex PCR reads with MiXCR. The table includes 150,000 or so distinct CDR3 sequences, about 94% detected once. What was sequenced was CD8+ T cells from PBMCs. These receptors were taken from a human donor with multiple sclerosis.

V and J are TRBV7-8 and TRBJ2-3, with 8 bases identical to TRBD2. V lost 2 bases and J lost 2; bases outside the gene matches: 6. CDR1 SGHVS and CDR2 FQNEAQ come from the germline V gene. The CDR3 runs 16 residues. This chain's CDR3 is CASSLNLAGATDTQYF. The CDR3 region has the DNA TGTGCCAGCAGCTTAAATCTAGCGGGTGCCACAGATACGCAGTATTTT.

The CDR3 sequence: CSVWIPQAGELFF. The CDR3 DNA sequence: TGCAGCGTTTGGATCCCCCAGGCCGGGGAGCTGTTTTTT. The J gene is TRBJ2-2, the V gene TRBV29-1; D unclear. Germline assignment: CDR1 SQVTM and CDR2 ANQGSEA. The CDR3 is 13 residues long. V shed 5 bases and J shed 6 bases, with 13 bases lying between them.

This chain connects TRBV27 to TRBJ1-1; 7 bases agree with TRBD1. CDR3 size: 13 residues. Trimming took 4 bases from V and 6 from J; bases not matched to a gene: 5. Germline-derived CDR1 and CDR2 are MNHEY and SMNVEV (reference sequence). The CDR3 sequence: CASSSTGAPEAFF. For the CDR3, the DNA is TGTGCCAGCAGTTCCACAGGGGCCCCTGAAGCTTTCTTT.

CDR3 residues: CASSLGPRGGSYEQYF. The CDR3 nucleotides read TGTGCCAGCAGCTTAGGCCCGCGCGGGGGGAGCTACGAGCAGTACTTC. V usage is TRBV13 and J usage is TRBJ2-7; 8 bases fit TRBD2. Losses at the gene ends were 0 bases for V and 3 bases for J; bases not matched to a gene: 7. The CDR3 length is 16 residues. CDR1 is PRHDT and CDR2 is FYEKMQ in the germline V gene (reference sequence).

The chain recombines TRBV7-9 with TRBJ2-6; D perhaps matches TRBD1 (5 bases). V dropped 3 bases and J dropped 2 bases, with 8 bases sitting between them. CDR1 is SEHNR and CDR2 is FQNEAQ in the germline V gene (reference sequence). There are 15 residues in the CDR3. CDR3 bases: TGTGCCAGCAGCTTCTCAGGGCCTGGGGCCAACGTCCTGACTTTC. It is translated as CASSFSGPGANVLTF.

This chain connects TRBV9 to TRBJ2-5; D not certain. V was cut by 5 bases and J by 0 bases, with 5 bases left in between. The V gene's germline CDR1 is SGDLS and CDR2 YYNGEE. The CDR3 runs 12 residues. The CDR3 sequence: CASSLNQETQYF. DNA for the CDR3: TGTGCCAGCAGTTTGAACCAAGAGACCCAGTACTTC.

This clonotype has only one observation. This chain joins TRBV15 and TRBJ1-2, with 9 bases that match TRBD1. CDR3 length: 16 amino acids. Germline assignment: CDR1 LNHNV and CDR2 YYDKDF (reference sequence). V gave up 5 bases and J gave up 3 bases; unmatched junction bases: 10. DNA of the CDR3: TGTGCCACCAGCGATGGAAACAGGGGGCTCGACTATGGCTACACCTTC. Translation gives CATSDGNRGLDYGYTF.

This clonotype is a singleton in its sample. This chain connects TRBV14 to TRBJ2-7; no firm D call. The germline V and J ends were trimmed by 0 bases and 2 bases, with 5 bases remaining between them. This CDR3 has 13 residues. Germline V gene data show CDR1 as SGHDN and CDR2 as FVKESK. CDR3 DNA: TGTGCCAGCAGCCAAGAAACACCCTACGAGCAGTACTTC. Its translation is CASSQETPYEQYF.

This clonotype was counted between two and nine times. The CDR3 is CASSLDRGGNQPQHF. In DNA form, the CDR3 reads TGTGCCAGCAGTCTGGACAGGGGAGGCAATCAGCCCCAGCATTTT. The J gene is TRBJ1-5, the V gene TRBV27; 9 bases are shared with TRBD1. CDR3 length: 15 amino acids. Germline V gives CDR1 MNHEY, CDR2 SMNVEV (reference sequence). Unmatched junction bases numbered 4, after V lost 5 bases and J lost 2 bases.

The chain is built from TRBV5-1 and TRBJ2-2; no definite D call. This CDR3 contains 17 residues. V was cut by 2 bases and J by 0 bases, with 14 bases left in between. From germline, CDR1 is SGHRS and CDR2 YFSETQ. Here the CDR3 reads CASSFRFVRANTGELFF. The DNA for the CDR3 is TGCGCCAGCAGCTTCAGGTTCGTGCGCGCGAACACCGGGGAGCTGTTTTTT.

The chain couples TRBV3-1 to TRBJ2-1; 9 bases align to TRBD1. V lost 2 bases, J lost 5 bases, and 4 bases stayed unmatched. CDR1 and CDR2 (germline): LGHDT, YNNKEL (reference sequence). This CDR3 is 15 amino acids long. The CDR3 reads CASSQPGTGHNEQFF. In DNA, the CDR3 is TGTGCCAGCAGCCAACCCGGGACAGGGCACAATGAGCAGTTCTTC.

The CDR3 loop reads CASIVPTEAFF. The CDR3 DNA reads TGTGCCAGCATCGTCCCCACTGAAGCTTTCTTT. J is TRBJ1-1 and V is TRBV2; unclear D gene. V lost 7 bases and J 4 bases, leaving 7 bases between the germline ends. CDR1 and CDR2 (germline): SNHLY, FYNNEI. The CDR3 length is 11 residues.

The DNA of the CDR3 is TGCAGTGCTAGACCTCGACAGAGCTACGAGCAGTACTTC. Translation gives CSARPRQSYEQYF. The chain employs TRBV20-1 and TRBJ2-7, with D possibly TRBD1 on 5 matching bases. Germline values: CDR1 DFQATT, CDR2 SNEGSKA (reference sequence). The CDR3 extends over 13 amino acids. Trimming removed 2 bases at V and 3 bases at J, with 11 bases between.

The chain links TRBV28 to TRBJ1-5; D unclear. V lost 3 bases to trimming and J lost 6 bases, with 18 bases between them. The CDR3 has 16 amino acids. Germline V CDR1 and CDR2: MDHEN, SYDVKM. The CDR3 coding sequence is TGTGCCAGCAGTTTTGGGCGACAAACGGGCGGTCAGCCCCAGCATTTT. Residues: CASSFGRQTGGQPQHF.

The chain joins TRBV27 to TRBJ2-5, with D possibly TRBD2 on 7 matching bases. This CDR3 comprises 15 residues. The V end was cut by 6 bases, the J end by 4 bases, with 18 bases between. CDR1 and CDR2 (germline): MNHEY, SMNVEV (reference sequence). CDR3 loop: CASSHRGARVETQYF. In nucleotides, the CDR3 is TGTGCCAGCAGCCATCGGGGGGCTAGGGTAGAGACCCAGTACTTC.

This rearrangement joins TRBV9 to TRBJ1-2; D is unresolved. V was trimmed by 7 bases and J by 6 bases, leaving 4 bases between them. Germline CDR1 and CDR2: SGDLS and YYNGEE. The CDR3 loop spans 9 amino acids. CDR3 nucleotide sequence: TGTGCCAGCGGAAATGGCTACACCTTC. This codes for CASGNGYTF. The full variable domain, completed using reference TRBV9 and TRBJ1-2, is DSGVTQTPKHLITATGQRVTLRCSPRSGDLSVYWYQQSLDQGLQFLIQYYNGEERAKGNILERFSAQQFPDLHSELNLSSLELGDSALYFCASGNGYTFGSGTRLTVV.

This clonotype appeared once. This chain uses TRBV20-1 with TRBJ1-5; weak D call: TRBD1 (6 bases). Looked up from germline, CDR1 is DFQATT and CDR2 is SNEGSKA (reference sequence). V dropped 3 bases and J dropped 11 bases, with 23 bases sitting between them. This CDR3 contains 15 residues. The CDR3 sequence: CSASGGGPQSMAQHF. The CDR3 DNA sequence: TGCAGTGCTAGCGGGGGGGGCCCCCAGTCAATGGCCCAGCATTTT.

The J gene is TRBJ1-2, the V gene TRBV7-6; perhaps TRBD1 as D (5 bases). CDR1 SGHVS and CDR2 FNYEAQ come from the germline V gene. The CDR3 sequence is 15 residues long. The V gene lost 5 bases and the J gene lost 6 bases, with 19 bases spanning the gap. For the CDR3, the DNA is TGTGCCAGCAGCCTACTGGGGGGAGGTCCCGATGGCTACACCTTC. Its protein is CASSLLGGGPDGYTF.

V and J are TRBV15 and TRBJ2-7; 10 positions agree with TRBD2. The germline gives CDR1 LNHNV, CDR2 YYDKDF (reference sequence). V gave up 3 bases and J gave up 3 bases; unmatched junction bases: 11. This CDR3 comprises 17 residues. The CDR3 nucleotides are TGTGCCACCAGCAGGGGAACCGGGACTAGCGTTCACTACGAGCAGTACTTC. Translated: CATSRGTGTSVHYEQYF. Looking up the rest from reference TRBV15 and TRBJ2-7 gives the full variable domain: DAMVIQNPRYQVTQFGKPVTLSCSQTLNHNVMYWYQQKSSQAPKLLFHYYDKDFNNEADTPDNFQSRRPNTSFCFLDIRSPGLGDTAMYLCATSRGTGTSVHYEQYFGPGTRLTVT.

The genes are TRBV20-1 and TRBJ1-1; no clear D gene. The V end was cut by 1 base, the J end by 1 base, with 7 bases between. The CDR3 loop spans 13 amino acids. Germline assignment: CDR1 DFQATT and CDR2 SNEGSKA (reference sequence). For the CDR3, the DNA is TGCAGTGCTAGAGGTTGGGGGAACACTGAAGCTTTCTTT. This sequence encodes CSARGWGNTEAFF.

This chain links TRBV30 with TRBJ1-4, with D unresolved. Germline V gives CDR1 GTSNPN, CDR2 SVGIG (reference sequence). The CDR3 spans 13 residues. The germline V and J ends were trimmed by 5 bases and 3 bases, with 10 bases remaining between them. The DNA for the CDR3 is TGTGCCTGGGGAAGGTGGTCTAATGAAAAACTGTTTTTT. Protein: CAWGRWSNEKLFF.

The chain employs TRBV29-1 and TRBJ1-2; 7 bases agree with TRBD1. The CDR3 spans 13 residues. From germline, CDR1 is SQVTM and CDR2 ANQGSEA. Written as DNA, the CDR3 is TGCAACGTGGAGGGACAGTCGAACTATGGCTACACCTTC. Amino acids: CNVEGQSNYGYTF.

This chain joins TRBV10-3 and TRBJ2-7; 7 bases align to TRBD2. The junction had 0 bases not matched to a gene; V was cut back by 2 bases and J by 5 bases. Germline CDR1 ENHRY, CDR2 SYGVKD. The CDR3 totals 12 residues. CDR3: CAISEAGDEQYF. In DNA form, the CDR3 reads TGTGCCATCAGTGAGGCGGGGGACGAGCAGTACTTC.

This clonotype appeared a single time. The V gene is TRBV27, the J gene TRBJ2-3, with 11 nucleotides matching TRBD2. Trimming took 6 bases from V and 2 from J; bases not matched to a gene: 10. The CDR3 is 17 amino acids. In germline, CDR1 is MNHEY, CDR2 SMNVEV (reference sequence). CDR3 residues: CASSRLAGKPSTDTQYF. DNA for the CDR3: TGTGCCAGCAGCCGACTAGCGGGGAAACCCTCCACAGATACGCAGTATTTT.

This clonotype is a singleton in its sample. This chain joins TRBV28 and TRBJ2-5; 11 bases match TRBD2. V lost 6 bases and J lost 5; bases outside the gene matches: 5. Germline V gene sequence: CDR1 MDHEN, CDR2 SYDVKM. This CDR3 spans 14 amino acids. CDR3 nucleotides: TGTGCCAGCAGCATAGCGGGGGGGCGGGAGACCCAGTACTTC. Encoded protein: CASSIAGGRETQYF.

The V gene is TRBV25-1, the J gene TRBJ2-1; the D is unclear. Germline values: CDR1 MGHDK, CDR2 SYGVNS. This CDR3 is built from 11 residues. V lost 5 bases and J lost 6, with 5 bases in between. CDR3 sequence: CASSWANEQFF. DNA for the CDR3: TGTGCCAGCAGTTGGGCCAATGAGCAGTTCTTC. Based on the CDR3 plus reference TRBV25-1 and TRBJ2-1, the full variable domain is EADIYQTPRYLVIGTGKKITLECSQTMGHDKMYWYQQDPGMELHLIHYSYGVNSTEKGDLSSESTVSRIRTEHFPLTLESARPSHTSQYLCASSWANEQFFGPGTRLTVL.

The chain links TRBV4-1 to TRBJ1-2; D gene ambiguous. Per the germline V gene, CDR1 is MGHRA and CDR2 is YSYEKL. The CDR3 extends over 15 amino acids. The V gene lost 0 bases and the J gene lost 0 bases, with 8 bases spanning the gap. The CDR3 here is CASSQDRTANYGYTF. The CDR3 DNA is TGCGCCAGCAGCCAAGATCGTACAGCTAACTATGGCTACACCTTC.

The chain joins TRBV9 to TRBJ1-2, with D maybe TRBD1 (5 bases). CDR3 size: 12 residues. With 7 bases removed from V and 4 bases from J, the gap between germline ends came to 11 bases. Germline V gene data show CDR1 as SGDLS and CDR2 as YYNGEE. CDR3 DNA sequence: TGTGCCAGCGGAGGGACTGCCTATGGCTACACCTTC. This gives the protein CASGGTAYGYTF.

The CDR3 coding sequence is TGCAGTGCGCATGCAGGGGTTAGCGGGGCCAACGTCCTGACTTTC. Protein sequence: CSAHAGVSGANVLTF. This rearrangement joins TRBV20-1 to TRBJ2-6, with D maybe TRBD1 (6 bases). V lost 6 bases and J 4 bases, leaving 16 bases between the germline ends. CDR3 size: 15 residues. The germline CDR1 and CDR2 sequences are DFQATT and SNEGSKA (reference sequence).